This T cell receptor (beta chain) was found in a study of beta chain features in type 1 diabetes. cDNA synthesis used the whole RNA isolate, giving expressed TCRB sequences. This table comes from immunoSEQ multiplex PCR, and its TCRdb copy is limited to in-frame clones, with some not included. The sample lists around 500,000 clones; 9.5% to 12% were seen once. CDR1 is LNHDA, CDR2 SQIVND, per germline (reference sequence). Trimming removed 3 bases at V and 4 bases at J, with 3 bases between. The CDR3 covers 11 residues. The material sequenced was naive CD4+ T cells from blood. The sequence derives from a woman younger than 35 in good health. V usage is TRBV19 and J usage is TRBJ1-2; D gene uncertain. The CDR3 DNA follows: TGTGCCAGTAGTATGCTCTATGGCTACACCTTC. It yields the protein CASSMLYGYTF.